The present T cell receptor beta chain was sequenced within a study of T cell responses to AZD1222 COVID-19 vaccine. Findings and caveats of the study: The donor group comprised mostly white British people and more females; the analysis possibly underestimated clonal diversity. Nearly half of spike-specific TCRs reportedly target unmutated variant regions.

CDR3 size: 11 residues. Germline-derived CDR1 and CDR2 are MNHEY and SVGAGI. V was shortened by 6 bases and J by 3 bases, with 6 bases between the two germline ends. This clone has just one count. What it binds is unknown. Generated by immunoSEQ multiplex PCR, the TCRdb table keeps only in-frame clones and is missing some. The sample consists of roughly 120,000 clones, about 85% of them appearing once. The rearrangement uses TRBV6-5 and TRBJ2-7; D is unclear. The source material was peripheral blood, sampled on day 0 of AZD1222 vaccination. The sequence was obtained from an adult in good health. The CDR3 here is CASSQNYEQYF. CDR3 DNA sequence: TGTGCCAGCAGCCAGAACTACGAGCAGTACTTC.